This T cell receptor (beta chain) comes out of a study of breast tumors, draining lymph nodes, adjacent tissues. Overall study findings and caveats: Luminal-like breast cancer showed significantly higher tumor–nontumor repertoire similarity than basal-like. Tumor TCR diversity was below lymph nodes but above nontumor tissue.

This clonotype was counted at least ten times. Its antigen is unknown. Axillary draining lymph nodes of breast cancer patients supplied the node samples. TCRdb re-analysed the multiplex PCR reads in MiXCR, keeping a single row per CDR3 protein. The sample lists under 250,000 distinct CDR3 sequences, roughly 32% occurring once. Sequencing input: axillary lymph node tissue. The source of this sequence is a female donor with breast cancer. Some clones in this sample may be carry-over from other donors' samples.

CDR3 sequence (DNA): TGCAGTGCCCCCAGACAGGGAACAACTAATGAAAAACTGTTTTTT. Amino acid sequence: CSAPRQGTTNEKLFF. This sequence joins TRBV20-1 and TRBJ1-4, with 7 nucleotides matching TRBD1. Germline CDR1 reads DFQATT; CDR2 reads SNEGSKA (reference sequence). V lost 6 bases and J lost 0; bases outside the gene matches: 7. The CDR3 contains 15 residues.